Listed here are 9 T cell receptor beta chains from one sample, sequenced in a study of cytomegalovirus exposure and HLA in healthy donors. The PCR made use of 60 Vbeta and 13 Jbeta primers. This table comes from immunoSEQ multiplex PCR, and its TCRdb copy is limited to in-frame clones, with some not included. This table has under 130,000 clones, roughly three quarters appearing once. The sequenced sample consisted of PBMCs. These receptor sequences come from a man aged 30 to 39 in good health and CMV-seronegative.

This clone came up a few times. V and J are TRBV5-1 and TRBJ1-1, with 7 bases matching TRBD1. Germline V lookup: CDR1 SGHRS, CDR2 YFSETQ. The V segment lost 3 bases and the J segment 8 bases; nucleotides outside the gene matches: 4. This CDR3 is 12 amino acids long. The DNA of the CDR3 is TGCGCCAGCAGCTCCATGGACAGGGAAGCTTTCTTT. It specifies CASSSMDREAFF.

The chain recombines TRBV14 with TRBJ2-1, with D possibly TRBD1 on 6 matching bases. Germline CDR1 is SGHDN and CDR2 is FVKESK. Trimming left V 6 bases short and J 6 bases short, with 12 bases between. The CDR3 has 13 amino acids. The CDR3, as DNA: TGTGCCAGCAGACAGGGCAGGGGCAATGAGCAGTTCTTC. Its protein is CASRQGRGNEQFF. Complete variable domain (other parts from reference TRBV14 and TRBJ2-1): EAGVTQFPSHSVIEKGQTVTLRCDPISGHDNLYWYRRVMGKEIKFLLHFVKESKQDESGMPNNRFLAERTGGTYSTLKVQPAELEDSGVYFCASRQGRGNEQFFGPGTRLTVL.

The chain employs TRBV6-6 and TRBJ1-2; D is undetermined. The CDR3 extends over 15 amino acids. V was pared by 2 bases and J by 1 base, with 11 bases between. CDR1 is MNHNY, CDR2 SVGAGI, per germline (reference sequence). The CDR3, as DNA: TGTGCCAGCAGTTACGATCAGCGAGTTAACTATGGCTACACCTTC. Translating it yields CASSYDQRVNYGYTF.

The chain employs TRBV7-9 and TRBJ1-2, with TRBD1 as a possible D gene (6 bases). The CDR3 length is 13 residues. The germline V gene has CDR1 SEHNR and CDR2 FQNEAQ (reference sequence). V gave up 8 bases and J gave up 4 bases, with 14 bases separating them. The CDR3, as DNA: TGTGCCAGCGGTAGCGGGGGGCTCTATGGCTACACCTTC. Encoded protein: CASGSGGLYGYTF.

The CDR3 DNA reads as TGTGCCAGCAGCCCTCACACTGAAGCTTTCTTT. Its translation: CASSPHTEAFF. The chain uses TRBV9 and TRBJ1-1; D uncertain. CDR1 and CDR2 (germline): SGDLS, YYNGEE. The CDR3 sequence is 11 residues long. Trimming removed 4 bases at V and 3 bases at J, with 4 bases between.

Here the CDR3 reads CASSLRDSSSYNEQFF. The CDR3, as DNA: TGTGCCAGCAGCTTACGGGACTCGAGCTCCTACAATGAGCAGTTCTTC. This chain links TRBV11-2 with TRBJ2-1, with TRBD2 as a possible D gene (6 bases). Per germline, CDR1 SGHAT and CDR2 FQNNGV. This CDR3 is 16 amino acids long. Trimming removed 2 bases from V and 0 bases from J, with 11 bases in between.

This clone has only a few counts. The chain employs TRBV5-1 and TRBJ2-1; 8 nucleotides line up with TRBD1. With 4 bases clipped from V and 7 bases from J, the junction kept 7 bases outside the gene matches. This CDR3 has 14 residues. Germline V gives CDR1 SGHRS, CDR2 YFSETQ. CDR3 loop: CASSLWDRTNEQFF. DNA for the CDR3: TGCGCCAGCAGCCTTTGGGACAGGACGAATGAGCAGTTCTTC. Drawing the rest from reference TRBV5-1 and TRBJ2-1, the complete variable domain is KAGVTQTPRYLIKTRGQQVTLSCSPISGHRSVSWYQQTPGQGLQFLFEYFSETQRNKGNFPGRFSGRQFSNSRSEMNVSTLELGDSALYLCASSLWDRTNEQFFGPGTRLTVL.

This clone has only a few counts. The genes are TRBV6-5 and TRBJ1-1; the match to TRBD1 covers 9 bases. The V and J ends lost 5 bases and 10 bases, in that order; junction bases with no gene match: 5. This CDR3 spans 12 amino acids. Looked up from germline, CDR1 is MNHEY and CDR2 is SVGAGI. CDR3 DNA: TGTGCCAGCAGTGGGACAGGGTCAAGAGCTTTCTTT. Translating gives CASSGTGSRAFF.

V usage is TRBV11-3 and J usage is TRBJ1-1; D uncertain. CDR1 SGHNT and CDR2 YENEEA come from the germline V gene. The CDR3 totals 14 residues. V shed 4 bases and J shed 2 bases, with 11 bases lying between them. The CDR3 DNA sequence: TGTGCCAGCAGCTACCAGCAGGCTAACACTGAAGCTTTCTTT. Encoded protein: CASSYQQANTEAFF.